This T cell receptor (beta chain) was identified during a study of monozygotic twins with inflammatory bowel disease. Findings and limits, study-wide: Healthy co-twins showed greater TCRbeta diversity (inverse Simpson) than IBD patients. Reduced clonotype sharing with other individuals was observed in IBD patients relative to healthy twins, especially with disease activity. No repertoire similarity difference was seen between concordant and discordant twins; power was possibly limited.

Both the TCRalpha cDNA and the TCRbeta cDNA were taken through two nested PCRs, lasting around 15 and 9 cycles. From the 5' RACE reads, TCRdb lists one entry per CDR3 protein and no DNA. The sample includes 330,000 or so distinct CDR3 sequences. Germline V gives CDR1 LNHNV, CDR2 YYDKDF (reference sequence). The CDR3 is made up of 13 amino acids. On this clonotype itself: The antigen remains unidentified.

This receptor was obtained from a human donor with ulcerative colitis or Crohn's disease, or a healthy co-twin of an affected twin (not recorded which). The gene calls are TRBV15 and TRBJ1-1. Source material: blood. CDR3 in amino acids: CATSRDPQTEAFF.